These 25 T cell receptor beta chains originate from one sample sequenced in a study of naive and memory T cell subsets. An equimolar mix of two oligonucleotides served as the beta constant-region primer for TRBC1 and TRBC2. Ligated cDNA was amplified by four rounds of PCR with nested alpha and beta constant-region primers and SP2. Each CDR3 protein is one row after TCRdb ran MiXCR on the UMI-ligation and nested PCR reads. In the table there are more than 100,000 distinct CDR3 sequences, 36% of which are singletons. The sequencing input was central memory CD4+ T cells from blood. Receptors were obtained from a human donor in good health.

The chain uses TRBV3-1 and TRBJ1-2, with unresolved D. V was clipped by 0 bases and J by 10 bases, with 9 bases between them. The CDR3 extends over 12 amino acids. Germline V gene data show CDR1 as LGHDT and CDR2 as YNNKEL (reference sequence). CDR3 protein: CASSQDPLPYTF. The CDR3 region has the DNA TGTGCCAGCAGCCAAGATCCCCTACCCTACACCTTC.

Here the CDR3 DNA reads TGTGCCAGCAGTTTCCTCCTTATAGGTGAGCAGTTCTTC. This sequence encodes CASSFLLIGEQFF. The chain joins TRBV12-3 or TRBV12-4 to TRBJ2-1; no clear D. This CDR3 is 13 amino acids long. V was shortened by 3 bases and J by 9 bases, with 12 bases between the two germline ends.

The sample holds a few counts of this clonotype. V and J are TRBV6-2 or TRBV6-3 and TRBJ1-5; no firm D call. The CDR3 covers 13 residues. In germline, CDR1 is MNHEY, CDR2 SVGEGT. The ends were cut back, 4 bases at V and 3 bases at J, with 7 bases in the middle. The CDR3 loop reads CASSWQPNQPQHF. For the CDR3, the DNA is TGTGCCAGCAGTTGGCAGCCCAATCAGCCCCAGCATTTT.

In this sample, this clonotype turned up a few times. The rearrangement uses TRBV5-4 and TRBJ2-3; no reliable D call. The CDR3 has 13 amino acids. Trimming left V 4 bases short and J 3 bases short, with 9 bases between. CDR1 is SGHNT and CDR2 is YYREEE in the germline V gene (reference sequence). The CDR3 spells CASSDSVTDTQYF. CDR3 nucleotide sequence: TGTGCCAGCAGCGACTCTGTGACAGATACGCAGTATTTT.

The V and J genes are TRBV20-1 and TRBJ2-3; 8 bases are shared with TRBD2. J gave up 5 bases and V 3 bases, and 7 bases lay outside the gene matches. Germline CDR1 is DFQATT and CDR2 is SNEGSKA (reference sequence). The CDR3 contains 14 residues. The CDR3: CSASRRLAGDTQYF. As DNA, the CDR3 is TGCAGTGCTAGTCGTCGGCTAGCGGGAGATACGCAGTATTTT.

This chain joins TRBV5-1 and TRBJ2-1; possible D gene TRBD2, 7 bases. The CDR3 sequence is 13 residues long. With 5 bases removed from V and 10 bases from J, the gap between germline ends came to 16 bases. Germline CDR1 SGHRS, CDR2 YFSETQ. This CDR3 reads CASRQGGLKEQFF. CDR3 sequence (DNA): TGCGCCAGCAGACAGGGAGGGCTTAAGGAGCAGTTCTTC. Filled out from reference TRBV5-1 and TRBJ2-1, the complete variable domain reads KAGVTQTPRYLIKTRGQQVTLSCSPISGHRSVSWYQQTPGQGLQFLFEYFSETQRNKGNFPGRFSGRQFSNSRSEMNVSTLELGDSALYLCASRQGGLKEQFFGPGTRLTVL.

V and J are TRBV12-3 or TRBV12-4 and TRBJ1-4; 9 bases align to TRBD1. The CDR3 length is 14 residues. Trimming at V came to 3 bases and at J to 7 bases, leaving 3 bases not matched to a gene. This CDR3 reads CASSFKTGGEKLFF. The DNA for the CDR3 is TGTGCCAGCAGTTTTAAGACAGGGGGTGAAAAACTGTTTTTT.

This clonotype was observed once. The gene calls are TRBV6-1 and TRBJ1-5; D gene ambiguous. CDR1 and CDR2 (germline): MNHNS, SASEGT. Trimming left V 6 bases short and J 2 bases short, with 14 bases between. CDR3 size: 15 residues. CDR3 protein: CASSWDLTGNQPQHF. The CDR3 DNA reads TGTGCCAGCAGCTGGGATTTAACTGGCAATCAGCCCCAGCATTTT.

The gene calls are TRBV10-3 and TRBJ2-3, with 8 bases matching TRBD2. CDR1 and CDR2 from the germline V gene are ENHRY and SYGVKD. The trim removed 4 bases at V and 4 bases at J, leaving 4 bases unmatched. The CDR3 length is 14 residues. CDR3 residues: CAISGSGGADTQYF. The CDR3 bases are TGTGCCATCAGTGGCTCGGGAGGGGCAGATACGCAGTATTTT.

This chain links TRBV5-1 with TRBJ2-1; D uncertain. Germline loops: CDR1 SGHRS, CDR2 YFSETQ. V was clipped by 3 bases and J by 9 bases, with 16 bases between them. The CDR3 has 14 amino acids. CDR3 region: CASSSRFASSEQFF. The CDR3 DNA is TGCGCCAGCAGCTCTCGGTTCGCGAGTAGTGAGCAGTTCTTC.

The sample holds a few counts of this clonotype. The rearrangement joins TRBV7-2 to TRBJ2-5, with D unresolved. The V gene's germline CDR1 is SGHTA and CDR2 FQGNSA. CDR3 length: 12 residues. The ends were cut back, 2 bases at V and 0 bases at J, with 1 base in the middle. CDR3 nucleotide sequence: TGTGCCAGCAGCTTATACCAAGAGACCCAGTACTTC. Translation gives CASSLYQETQYF.

This sequence joins TRBV6-2 or TRBV6-3 and TRBJ1-2, with 7 nucleotides matching TRBD1. Germline CDR1 MNHEY, CDR2 SVGEGT. V lost 5 bases to trimming and J lost 0 bases; unmatched junction nucleotides: 12. The CDR3 spans 17 residues. In DNA form, the CDR3 reads TGTGCCAGCAGTCAATCGACAGGGAAGCCTACTAACTATGGCTACACCTTC. It yields the protein CASSQSTGKPTNYGYTF.

There are a few counts of this clonotype. This chain connects TRBV5-1 to TRBJ2-7; D may be TRBD2 (5 bases). V gave up 1 base and J gave up 2 bases, with 13 bases separating them. This CDR3 region has 15 residues. Germline V gives CDR1 SGHRS, CDR2 YFSETQ. The CDR3 sequence is CASSLQRTGAYEQYF. The CDR3 bases are TGCGCCAGCAGCTTGCAAAGGACTGGAGCCTACGAGCAGTACTTC. Variable domain in full (rest from reference TRBV5-1 and TRBJ2-7): KAGVTQTPRYLIKTRGQQVTLSCSPISGHRSVSWYQQTPGQGLQFLFEYFSETQRNKGNFPGRFSGRQFSNSRSEMNVSTLELGDSALYLCASSLQRTGAYEQYFGPGTRLTVT.

This clonotype has just a few counts. The chain employs TRBV7-8 and TRBJ1-1; D is possibly TRBD1 (5 bases). The CDR3 is made up of 15 amino acids. Germline loops: CDR1 SGHVS, CDR2 FQNEAQ. Trimming removed 2 bases at V and 4 bases at J, with 14 bases between. CDR3 bases: TGTGCCAGCAGCTTAATTCATCAGGGTTCCACTGAAGCTTTCTTT. Its protein is CASSLIHQGSTEAFF.

A few counts support this clonotype. The chain employs TRBV12-3 or TRBV12-4 and TRBJ2-1; D is ambiguous. The V gene lost 5 bases and the J gene lost 9 bases, with 8 bases spanning the gap. This CDR3 contains 11 residues. The CDR3 coding sequence is TGTGCCAGCAGTCAGTCCGGTGAGCAGTTCTTC. Protein sequence: CASSQSGEQFF.

This chain joins TRBV12-3 or TRBV12-4 and TRBJ1-1, with a tentative D call TRBD1 (5 bases). Trimming cost V 2 bases and J 8 bases, with 18 bases left between them. This CDR3 contains 15 residues. The CDR3 bases are TGTGCCAGCAGTTTAATGGCAGGGAAAGGCTTAGAAGCTTTCTTT. This encodes CASSLMAGKGLEAFF.

This clonotype was counted between two and nine times. The chain couples TRBV11-2 to TRBJ2-5; 7 positions match TRBD2. Germline V gene sequence: CDR1 SGHAT, CDR2 FQNNGV. The junction had 4 bases not matched to a gene; V was cut back by 4 bases and J by 5 bases. This CDR3 is built from 13 residues. CDR3 nucleotide sequence: TGTGCCAGCAGCTCGGGACTAAGGGAGACCCAGTACTTC. Amino acids: CASSSGLRETQYF.

The rearrangement links TRBV12-3 or TRBV12-4 to TRBJ1-1, with 9 bases lining up with TRBD1. The trim removed 6 bases at V and 3 bases at J, leaving 11 bases unmatched. The CDR3 loop spans 16 amino acids. The chain's CDR3 is CASRADRGVGDTEAFF. The CDR3 DNA sequence: TGTGCCAGCAGAGCCGACAGGGGGGTAGGTGACACTGAAGCTTTCTTT.

CDR3 nucleotides: TGTGCCAGCAGCCGACTAGCGGGGACCTACGAGCAGTACTTC. It is translated as CASSRLAGTYEQYF. The chain links TRBV6-1 to TRBJ2-7; 11 bases map to TRBD2. The CDR3 is 14 residues long. Losses at the gene ends were 6 bases for V and 2 bases for J; bases not matched to a gene: 3. Germline CDR1 MNHNS, CDR2 SASEGT.

The sample holds a few counts of this clonotype. V and J are TRBV20-1 and TRBJ1-6, with D maybe TRBD1 (5 bases). The CDR3 length is 15 residues. Germline CDR1 and CDR2: DFQATT and SNEGSKA (reference sequence). V lost 3 bases, J lost 7 bases, and 16 bases lay in between. The CDR3 loop is CSASRQGGGNSPLHF. CDR3 DNA sequence: TGCAGTGCTAGCCGCCAGGGTGGTGGCAATTCACCCCTCCACTTT.

The chain links TRBV6-6 to TRBJ2-7, with TRBD1 identical over 11 bases. Germline V gene lookup returns CDR1 MNHNY and CDR2 SVGAGI (reference sequence). Trimming removed 10 bases from V and 3 bases from J; junction bases left unmatched: 2. The CDR3 totals 12 residues. CDR3 sequence: CATGTGGYEQYF. CDR3 in DNA: TGTGCCACTGGGACAGGGGGCTACGAGCAGTACTTC.

This clonotype was recorded a few times. The chain links TRBV5-6 to TRBJ1-1; D not certain. V lost 4 bases and J lost 5, with 9 bases in between. The CDR3 is made up of 12 amino acids. CDR1 and CDR2 (germline): SGHDT, YYEEEE. The CDR3 coding sequence is TGTGCCAGCAGCGGTGACGGAACTGAAGCTTTCTTT. It is translated as CASSGDGTEAFF. The variable domain in full, with the rest retrieved from reference TRBV5-6 and TRBJ1-1, is DAGVTQSPTHLIKTRGQQVTLRCSPKSGHDTVSWYQQALGQGPQFIFQYYEEEERQRGNFPDRFSGHQFPNYSSELNVNALLLGDSALYLCASSGDGTEAFFGQGTRLTVV.

V usage is TRBV10-2 and J usage is TRBJ2-7; D is ambiguous. Germline V CDR1 and CDR2: WSHSY, SAAADI. The V and J ends lost 8 bases and 3 bases respectively, with 8 bases between them. The CDR3 totals 11 residues. CDR3 coding DNA: TGCGCCAGCGGGGTCGACTACGAGCAGTACTTC. This sequence encodes CASGVDYEQYF.

In its sample, this clonotype was seen many times. The chain has TRBV24-1 and TRBJ2-3, with unresolved D. CDR1 KGHDR and CDR2 SFDVKD come from the germline V gene. CDR3 length: 12 residues. The V gene lost 4 bases and the J gene lost 3 bases, with 4 bases spanning the gap. The CDR3 loop is CATSDRTDTQYF. For the CDR3, the DNA is TGTGCCACCAGTGACCGTACAGATACGCAGTATTTT.

At least ten counts were recorded for this clonotype. CDR3 nucleotide sequence: TGTGCCAGCAGTGAGCGGGAGACCGGGGAGCTGTTTTTT. As protein: CASSERETGELFF. The chain links TRBV6-4 to TRBJ2-2, with 7 nucleotides matching TRBD2. The J segment lost 5 bases and the V segment lost 3 bases, leaving 0 bases of the junction unmatched. The CDR3 spans 13 residues. CDR1 is MRHNA, CDR2 SNTAGT, per germline.